Listed below are T cell receptor beta chains from one sample, sequenced in a study of T cell responses to AZD1222 COVID-19 vaccine. Some clones are missing from TCRdb's copy, which holds only in-frame ones; the method was immunoSEQ multiplex PCR. The sample has some 150,000 clones, 80% to 95% seen once. This material consisted of peripheral blood, taken on day 0 of AZD1222 vaccination. These TCRs come from an adult in good health. CDR3s include the opening cysteine and the closing phenylalanine or tryptophan. The order of the fields is clone size, J gene, CDR3 length, V gene, D gene, CDR3 protein, CDR3 DNA. The D gene is left open where the match is weak. Clone size is stated in some rows and not others, as once, few, many or a class when expanded.

NA TRBJ2-3 13 TRBV20-1 NA CSASTASWDTQYF TGCAGTGCTAGTACGGCTAGCTGGGATACGCAGTATTTT
NA TRBJ2-7 15 TRBV19 NA CASSIDHRFSYEQYF TGTGCCAGTAGTATAGATCACCGCTTCTCCTACGAGCAGTACTTC
NA TRBJ1-2 13 TRBV5-1 NA CASSLGQDYGYTF TGCGCCAGCAGCTTAGGACAAGACTATGGCTACACCTTC
NA TRBJ1-4 13 TRBV2 TRBD1 CASSWTGREKLFF TGTGCCAGCTCTTGGACAGGGCGAGAAAAACTGTTTTTT
once TRBJ1-1 12 TRBV10-3 NA CAISEPSTEAFF TGTGCCATAAGTGAACCGAGCACTGAAGCTTTCTTT
NA TRBJ1-4 16 TRBV28 NA CASSSAQQGGGEKLFF TGTGCCAGCAGTTCCGCCCAACAGGGAGGGGGTGAAAAACTGTTTTTT
NA TRBJ1-1 16 TRBV5-4 NA CASSPGGTRRDTEAFF TGTGCCAGCAGCCCCGGTGGGACACGAAGGGACACTGAAGCTTTCTTT
NA TRBJ2-7 16 TRBV10-1 NA CASSRERSSFSYEQYF TGCGCCAGCAGCAGGGAGCGGAGCTCCTTCTCCTACGAGCAGTACTTC
NA TRBJ2-5 16 TRBV11-2 TRBD2 CASSLVVGGPQETQYF TGTGCCAGCAGCTTAGTGGTGGGAGGGCCGCAAGAGACCCAGTACTTC
NA TRBJ2-7 15 TRBV14 NA CASSPTGRSSYEQYF TGTGCCAGCAGTCCTACAGGGAGGAGCTCCTACGAGCAGTACTTC
NA TRBJ1-1 15 TRBV6-6 NA CASRKNGEPGAEAFF TGTGCCAGCAGAAAAAACGGCGAGCCCGGCGCTGAAGCTTTCTTT
NA TRBJ1-1 15 TRBV5-5 NA CASSLTLWGDTEAFF TGTGCCAGCAGCTTGACTTTATGGGGAGACACTGAAGCTTTCTTT
NA TRBJ2-7 18 TRBV10-3 TRBD2 CAISEAIGLAGVLYEQYF TGTGCCATCAGTGAGGCGATCGGTCTAGCGGGAGTGTTGTACGAGCAGTACTTC
NA TRBJ2-1 13 TRBV27 NA CASSLSIRNEQFF TGTGCCAGCAGTTTATCAATAAGGAATGAGCAGTTCTTC
once TRBJ1-6 17 TRBV5-5 TRBD1 CASSVDRGRSYNSPLHF TGTGCCAGCAGCGTCGACAGGGGTCGGTCCTATAATTCACCCCTCCACTTT
NA TRBJ1-2 13 TRBV12-3/TRBV12-4 NA CASSPRDPYGYTF TGTGCCAGCAGTCCCCGGGATCCTTATGGCTACACCTTC
NA TRBJ2-3 15 TRBV30 TRBD2 CAWKWIAGAADTQYF TGTGCCTGGAAATGGATAGCGGGAGCAGCAGATACGCAGTATTTT
NA TRBJ1-2 15 TRBV7-9 NA CASSKDRANNYGYTF TGTGCCAGCAGCAAAGACCGGGCTAACAATTATGGCTACACCTTC
once TRBJ1-1 14 TRBV5-1 TRBD1 CASSGTGENTEAFF TGCGCCAGCAGCGGGACAGGGGAGAACACTGAAGCTTTCTTT
NA TRBJ2-1 13 TRBV5-5 NA CASSLLANNEQFF TGTGCCAGCAGCTTGTTAGCTAACAATGAGCAGTTCTTC
NA TRBJ1-1 13 TRBV5-4 TRBD1 CASSWTGDTEAFF TGTGCCAGCAGCTGGACAGGGGATACTGAAGCTTTCTTT
NA TRBJ2-1 14 TRBV13 TRBD2 CASSPLAGRDEQFF TGTGCCAGCAGCCCGCTAGCGGGACGCGATGAGCAGTTCTTC